The rows below give T cell receptor beta chains drawn from one sample of a study of vaccination effects on CD4 cells after COVID-19. The antigens for these receptors are not known. TCRdb keeps only in-frame clones here, not all; method: immunoSEQ multiplex PCR. The sample has 45,000 to 50,000 clones; 65% to 80% are singletons. The sequencing here drew on CD4+ T cells from PBMCs cultured without peptide, taken before COVID-19 vaccination. The receptors here all came from a human donor who received a COVID-19 vaccine. CDR3s include the opening cysteine and the closing phenylalanine or tryptophan. A D gene is named only where the DNA matches it firmly. Clone size is stated in some rows and not others, as once, few, many or a class when expanded.

TRBV7-9	TRBJ2-7	-	TRBD1	CASTLGGQGNEQYF	TGTGCCAGCACCTTGGGAGGACAGGGAAACGAGCAGTACTTC
TRBV21-1	TRBJ1-2	-	-	CASSKKPLPQNYGYTF	TGTGCCAGCAGCAAAAAGCCCCTCCCTCAGAACTATGGCTACACCTTC
TRBV18	TRBJ2-7	-	-	CASSPSLGTDSYEQYF	TGTGCCAGCTCACCATCGCTCGGGACGGATTCTTACGAGCAGTACTTC
TRBV6-5	TRBJ2-3	-	-	CASRPGAGTDTQYF	TGTGCCAGCAGACCAGGGGCAGGTACAGATACGCAGTATTTT
TRBV11-1	TRBJ1-2	-	-	CASSLRPNSNYGYTF	TGTGCCAGCAGCTTGAGACCGAACTCTAACTATGGCTACACCTTC
TRBV30	TRBJ1-2	once	-	CAWNVASSGYTF	TGTGCCTGGAATGTGGCGAGTTCTGGCTACACCTTC
TRBV4-2	TRBJ2-1	-	TRBD2	CASSLISGAYNEQFF	TGTGCCAGCAGCCTAATTAGCGGGGCCTACAATGAGCAGTTCTTC
TRBV20-1	TRBJ1-1	-	-	CSALGDTEAFF	TGCAGTGCTTTGGGAGACACTGAAGCTTTCTTT
TRBV10-1	TRBJ2-2	-	-	CASSEVRYTGELFF	TGCGCCAGCAGTGAGGTCAGATACACCGGGGAGCTGTTTTTT
TRBV18	TRBJ1-1	-	TRBD1	CASSQRDRGYTEAFF	TGTGCCAGCTCACAACGGGACAGGGGGTACACTGAAGCTTTCTTT
TRBV15	TRBJ1-3	-	TRBD1	CATSRDRTGGGNTIYF	TGTGCCACCAGCAGAGATCGCACAGGGGGAGGAAACACCATATATTTT
TRBV7-9	TRBJ1-2	-	TRBD1	CASSLGRQGHGYTF	TGTGCCAGCAGCTTAGGCCGACAGGGACATGGCTACACCTTC
TRBV12-3/TRBV12-4	TRBJ1-5	-	-	CASSLAANQPQHF	TGTGCCAGCAGTTTAGCGGCAAATCAGCCCCAGCATTTT
TRBV6-6	TRBJ1-2	-	TRBD1	CASSFYLSFAGQGIPNYGYTF	TGTGCCAGCAGCTTTTACCTCTCTTTTGCGGGACAGGGGATTCCCAACTATGGCTACACCTTC
TRBV14	TRBJ2-1	few	TRBD2	CASSLYSGGRSYNEQFF	TGTGCCAGCAGCCTCTATAGCGGGGGCCGCTCCTACAATGAGCAGTTCTTC
TRBV28	TRBJ1-4	-	-	CASSPPGHNRRANEKLFF	TGTGCCAGCAGTCCACCGGGACATAACCGGAGAGCTAATGAAAAACTGTTTTTT
TRBV3-1/TRBV3-2	TRBJ1-1	-	-	CASSPWGTEAFF	TGTGCCAGCAGCCCGTGGGGTACTGAAGCTTTCTTT
TRBV6-5	TRBJ1-3	few	-	CASSYSTVSGNTIYF	TGTGCCAGCAGTTACTCGACGGTCTCTGGAAACACCATATATTTT
TRBV5-5	TRBJ2-1	-	TRBD2	CASSLIPPGLAGDEQFF	TGTGCCAGCAGCTTGATACCTCCGGGACTAGCGGGAGATGAGCAGTTCTTC
TRBV7-9	TRBJ2-7	-	-	CASSSRPFYEQYF	TGTGCCAGCAGCTCTCGGCCTTTCTACGAGCAGTACTTC
TRBV5-1	TRBJ1-6	-	TRBD1	CASSPWQGANSPLHF	TGCGCCAGCAGCCCTTGGCAGGGGGCGAATTCACCCCTCCACTTT
TRBV30	TRBJ2-7	-	TRBD1	CAWSRGQGFFLRRVTTYEQYF	TGTGCCTGGAGTAGGGGACAGGGGTTCTTCCTGCGGCGGGTAACGACCTACGAGCAGTACTTC
TRBV19	TRBJ1-1	many	TRBD1	CASSIYRGQGNTEAFF	TGTGCCAGTAGTATCTACCGGGGACAGGGGAACACTGAAGCTTTCTTT
TRBV5-8	TRBJ1-1	-	-	CASSLGAGKIAGAFF	TGTGCCAGCAGCTTGGGGGCAGGGAAGATCGCCGGAGCTTTCTTT
TRBV6-4	TRBJ2-5	few	-	CASSAGTEETQYF	TGTGCCAGCAGCGCCGGGACGGAAGAGACCCAGTACTTC
TRBV4-3	TRBJ2-3	-	-	CASSQDRGVIGSTDTQYF	TGCGCCAGCAGCCAAGATCGGGGAGTCATTGGGTCCACAGATACGCAGTATTTT
TRBV30	TRBJ2-3	-	-	CAWTNGLRGGTDTQYF	TGTGCCTGGACGAACGGCTTAAGGGGGGGCACAGATACGCAGTATTTT
TRBV6-6	TRBJ2-5	-	TRBD2	CASSPQAGETQYF	TGTGCCAGCAGCCCTCAAGCGGGGGAGACCCAGTACTTC
TRBV5-1	TRBJ2-7	-	-	CASSSGGYEQYF	TGCGCCAGCAGCTCTGGGGGGTACGAGCAGTACTTC
TRBV3-1/TRBV3-2	TRBJ1-5	few	-	CASSQVGNQPQHF	TGTGCCAGCAGCCAAGTAGGGAACCAGCCCCAGCATTTT
TRBV2	TRBJ1-2	-	TRBD1	CASSLTPGQGKDGYTF	TGTGCCAGCAGCCTTACCCCGGGACAGGGTAAGGATGGCTACACCTTC
TRBV7-9	TRBJ2-2	-	-	CASSLAYAGELFF	TGTGCCAGCAGCTTAGCCTACGCCGGGGAGCTGTTTTTT
TRBV27	TRBJ2-1	-	-	CASSLSGGAEFNEQFF	TGTGCCAGCAGTTTAAGTGGGGGGGCAGAGTTCAATGAGCAGTTCTTC